Below, one TCR beta chain is given with its context. CDR1 and CDR2 (germline): SGHVS, FNYEAQ. Trimming cost V 8 bases and J 0 bases; bases outside gene matches: 9. CDR3 size: 17 residues. These data originate in a study of blood T cell repertoires in COVID-19. The table came from immunoSEQ multiplex PCR; TCRdb's copy has only in-frame clones and leaves some out. The repertoire holds some 180,000 clones, with 85% to 90% as singletons. This chain joins TRBV7-6 and TRBJ1-6; 8 positions match TRBD1. The clonotype comes from a man aged 35 to 55 who had recovered from COVID-19. Specimen: PBMCs or T cells enriched from blood (not recorded which). CDR3 DNA: TGTGCCAGCTCGACAGGGGACATGTTCTCCTATAATTCACCCCTCCACTTT. Protein sequence: CASSTGDMFSYNSPLHF.